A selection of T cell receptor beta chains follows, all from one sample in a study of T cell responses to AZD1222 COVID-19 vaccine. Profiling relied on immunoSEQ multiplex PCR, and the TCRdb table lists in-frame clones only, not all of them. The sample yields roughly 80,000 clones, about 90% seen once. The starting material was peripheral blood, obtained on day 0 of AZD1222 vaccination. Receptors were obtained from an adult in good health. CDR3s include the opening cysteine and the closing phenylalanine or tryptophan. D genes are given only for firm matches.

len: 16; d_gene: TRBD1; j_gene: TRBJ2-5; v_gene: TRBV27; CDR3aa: CASQSGWTGLEETQYF; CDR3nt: TGTGCCAGCCAATCAGGGTGGACAGGGTTAGAAGAGACCCAGTACTTC
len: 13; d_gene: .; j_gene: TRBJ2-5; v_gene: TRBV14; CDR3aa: CASSQGQQETQYF; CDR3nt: TGTGCCAGCAGCCAAGGACAGCAAGAGACCCAGTACTTC
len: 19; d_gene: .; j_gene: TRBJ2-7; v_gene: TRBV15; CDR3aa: CATSRDRPGSPTGSYEQYF; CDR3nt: TGTGCCACCAGCAGAGATCGACCGGGATCCCCTACGGGCTCCTACGAGCAGTACTTC
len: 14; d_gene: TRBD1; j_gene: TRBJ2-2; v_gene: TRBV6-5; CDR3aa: CASNEQGSTGELFF; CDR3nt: TGTGCCAGCAACGAACAGGGGTCCACCGGGGAGCTGTTTTTT
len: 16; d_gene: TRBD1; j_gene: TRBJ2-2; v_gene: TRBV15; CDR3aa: CATSRRTGFNTGELFF; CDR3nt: TGTGCCACCAGCCGCAGGACAGGTTTTAACACCGGGGAGCTGTTTTTT
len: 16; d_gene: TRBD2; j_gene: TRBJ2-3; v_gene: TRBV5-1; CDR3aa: CASSPRLAGGGDTQYF; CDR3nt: TGCGCCAGCAGCCCTCGACTAGCGGGAGGTGGTGATACGCAGTATTTT
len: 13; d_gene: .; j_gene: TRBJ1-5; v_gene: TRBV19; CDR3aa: CAGGRGSNQPQHF; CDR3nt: TGTGCCGGGGGCAGGGGCAGCAATCAGCCCCAGCATTTT
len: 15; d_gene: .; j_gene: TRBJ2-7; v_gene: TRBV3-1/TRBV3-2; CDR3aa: CASSQRDWEVSEQYF; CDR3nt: TGTGCCAGCAGCCAAAGAGACTGGGAGGTGTCCGAGCAGTACTTC
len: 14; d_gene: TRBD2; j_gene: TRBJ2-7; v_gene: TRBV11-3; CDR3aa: CASSSRGENYEQYF; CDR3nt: TGTGCCAGCAGCTCCCGGGGGGAGAACTACGAGCAGTACTTC
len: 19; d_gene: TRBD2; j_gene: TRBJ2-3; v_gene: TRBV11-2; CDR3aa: CASSLGPSGTSVGTDTQYF; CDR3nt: TGTGCCAGCAGCTTAGGGCCTAGCGGGACCTCGGTGGGGACAGATACGCAGTATTTT
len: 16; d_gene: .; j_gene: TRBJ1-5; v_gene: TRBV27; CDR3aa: CASSLRRGGRDQPQHF; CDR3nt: TGTGCCAGCAGTTTACGGCGGGGGGGCAGAGATCAGCCCCAGCATTTT